This TCR beta chain was profiled in a study of cytomegalovirus exposure and HLA in healthy donors. Turning to the study itself: The 95 to 150 validation repertoires, a later analysis reported, used the same platform as the approximately 650 first-cohort repertoires.

The donors formed part of the approximately 130-subject validation cohort, distinct from the roughly 730-subject first cohort. In its sample, this clone was seen a few times. Its specificity is not known. TCRdb's table, derived via immunoSEQ multiplex PCR, lists solely in-frame clones and lacks some. The sample yields 260,000 or so clones, 85% to 90% seen once. The study's findings and limits: Altogether, some 170 TCR beta chains were recorded as cytomegalovirus-associated. In vitro checks showed that a few CMV-associated chains really do target CMV antigens.

CDR1 is MDHEN, CDR2 SYDVKM, per germline. CDR3 length: 16 amino acids. With 4 bases removed from V and 3 bases from J, the gap between germline ends came to 15 bases. This receptor was taken from a woman between 18 and 29 years old in good health and CMV-seronegative. The V gene is TRBV28, the J gene TRBJ1-4, with D possibly matching TRBD1 (5 bases). Sequencing was performed on PBMCs. CDR3 region: CASSSVVGDSNEKLFF. The CDR3 DNA sequence: TGTGCCAGCAGTTCGGTGGTCGGGGACTCTAATGAAAAACTGTTTTTT. The full variable domain, in which reference TRBV28 and TRBJ1-4 provide the parts outside the CDR3, is DVKVTQSSRYLVKRTGEKVFLECVQDMDHENMFWYRQDPGLGLRLIYFSYDVKMKEKGDIPEGYSVSREKKERFSLILESASTNQTSMYLCASSSVVGDSNEKLFFGSGTQLSVL.